This TCR beta chain is from a study of blood T cell repertoires in COVID-19. Study in general: COVID-19 samples collected from the United States, Italy and Spain covered acute and convalescent phases. Nucleic acid was either cDNA or gDNA, and it came from T cells, B-cell-depleted T cells, or PBMCs.

Those enrolled in Seattle joined during active infection and were followed longitudinally afterward. Original processing notes: By means of reference gene primer amplification, nucleated cell counts were estimated. The data were produced by immunoSEQ multiplex PCR, yet TCRdb's version contains in-frame clones alone and is incomplete. That table gives V, J and clone size, and the DNA gave D and trimming. The sample has about 210,000 clones, over 80% seen once. Looked up from germline, CDR1 is SGHKS and CDR2 is YYEKEE (reference sequence). This CDR3 contains 16 residues. V lost 4 bases to trimming and J lost 1 base; unmatched junction nucleotides: 4.

The sequenced material came from peripheral blood. The chain joins TRBV5-5 to TRBJ2-2, with 10 bases fitting TRBD1. The receptor comes from a woman in her sixties with COVID-19, enrolled during active disease. DNA for the CDR3: TGTGCCAGCAGCGCCGGGACAGGGGTGAACACCGGGGAGCTGTTTTTT. Translating gives CASSAGTGVNTGELFF.